This is a list of T cell receptor beta chains from one sample in a study. TCRdb re-called the RT-PCR reads with MiXCR, one entry per CDR3 protein. The table has more than 600,000 distinct CDR3 sequences, 13% to 15% seen once. Sequencing input: memory CD4+ T cells from blood. All receptors come from a female donor in good health, serving as a healthy control. The CDR3 runs from the conserved cysteine through the conserved F or W. The order of the fields is clone size, D gene, J gene, V gene, CDR3 DNA, CDR3 protein. D genes are given only for firm matches. For some rows the clone size is stated as once, few or many, or as a class when expanded; others skip it.

few,TRBD1,TRBJ1-1,TRBV29-1,TGCAGCGGGGGGACAGTAAGCTCTGAAGCTTTCTTT,CSGGTVSSEAFF
many,.,TRBJ1-4,TRBV29-1,TGCAGCGTTCAACTCGACAGTAATAATGAAAAACTGTTTTTT,CSVQLDSNNEKLFF
many,TRBD1,TRBJ1-2,TRBV6-5,TGTGCCAGCAGCCTAAGACCGGGACAGTTTAACTATGGCTACACCTTC,CASSLRPGQFNYGYTF
.,.,TRBJ2-5,TRBV18,TGTGCCAGCTCACCCGTCGAAGGGGCGGAGACCCAGTACTTC,CASSPVEGAETQYF
many,.,TRBJ2-7,TRBV20-1,TGCAGTGCAAACCCCGGACAGACGCCTTCCTACGAGCAGTACTTC,CSANPGQTPSYEQYF
few,.,TRBJ2-5,TRBV20-1,TGCAGTGCTAGGGGGTGGGGCGGGCAGACCCAGTACTTC,CSARGWGGQTQYF
many,TRBD2,TRBJ2-2,TRBV27,TGTGCCAGCAGTCGGGGACTAGCGGCCGGGGAGCTGTTTTTT,CASSRGLAAGELFF
.,TRBD2,TRBJ2-3,TRBV12-5,TGTGCTAGTGGTTTGGTATTTACGGGCACGGGGGGTACGCAGTATTTT,CASGLVFTGTGGTQYF
few,.,TRBJ2-7,TRBV20-1,TGCAGTGCTAGGTGGGGAGGAAACTACGAGCAGTACTTC,CSARWGGNYEQYF
few,.,TRBJ2-1,TRBV20-1,TGCAGTGCTAGGCAGAAGTGGTATGAGCAGTTCTTC,CSARQKWYEQFF
.,.,TRBJ2-7,TRBV3-1,TGTGCCAGCAGCCAAATGGGCACAAACTACGAGCAGTACTTC,CASSQMGTNYEQYF